This T cell receptor beta chain was captured in a study of blood T cell repertoires in COVID-19. The V and J ends lost 0 bases and 4 bases respectively, with 13 bases between them. From germline, CDR1 is SGHKS and CDR2 YYEKEE (reference sequence). This CDR3 is built from 15 residues. Generated by immunoSEQ multiplex PCR, the TCRdb table keeps only in-frame clones and is missing some. The table has around 100,000 clones, about 88% seen once. The chain uses TRBV5-5 and TRBJ1-2; tentative D call: TRBD1 (6 bases). The source is a man aged 40-50 years with acute or convalescent COVID-19. Sequencing was carried out using peripheral blood. In DNA form, the CDR3 reads TGTGCCAGCAGCTTGGCTATAGACAGGACCTATGGCTACACCTTC. This gives the protein CASSLAIDRTYGYTF.